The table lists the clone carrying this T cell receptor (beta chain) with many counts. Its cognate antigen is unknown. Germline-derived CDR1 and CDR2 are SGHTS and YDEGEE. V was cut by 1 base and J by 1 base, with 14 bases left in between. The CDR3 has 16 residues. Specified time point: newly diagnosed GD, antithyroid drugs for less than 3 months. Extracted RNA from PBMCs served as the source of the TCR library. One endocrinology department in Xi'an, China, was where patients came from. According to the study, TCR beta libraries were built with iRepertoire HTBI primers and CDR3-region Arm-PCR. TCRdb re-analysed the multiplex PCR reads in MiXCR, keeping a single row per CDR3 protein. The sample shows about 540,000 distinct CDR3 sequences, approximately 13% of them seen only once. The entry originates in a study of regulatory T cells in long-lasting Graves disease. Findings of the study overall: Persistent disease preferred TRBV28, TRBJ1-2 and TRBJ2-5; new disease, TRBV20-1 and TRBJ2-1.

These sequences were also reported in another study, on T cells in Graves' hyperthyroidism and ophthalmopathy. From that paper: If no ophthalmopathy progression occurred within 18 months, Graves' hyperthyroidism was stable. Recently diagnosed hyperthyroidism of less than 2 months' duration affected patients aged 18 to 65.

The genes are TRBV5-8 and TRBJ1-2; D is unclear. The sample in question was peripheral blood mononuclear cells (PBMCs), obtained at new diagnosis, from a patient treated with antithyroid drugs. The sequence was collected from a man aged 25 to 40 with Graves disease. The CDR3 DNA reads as TGTGCCAGCAGCTTGCAGTTAGTCCTGCTTAACTATGGCTACACCTTC. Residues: CASSLQLVLLNYGYTF.